Listed below are T cell receptor beta chains from one sample, sequenced in a study of T-cell reconstitution after alpha-beta-depleted transplantation in children. Using its own MiXCR run on the PCR reads, TCRdb lists one record per CDR3 protein. Of 700,000 to 950,000 distinct CDR3 sequences detected, around 17% appear once; the ten largest clones hold around 4.5%. Sample: PBMCs, mostly from graft donor cells, taken 360 days after TCRalphabeta/CD19-depleted stem cell transplant. Receptor source: a male patient younger than 18 who had a stem cell transplant for acute lymphoblastic leukemia, so the T cells may come from the graft donor. The CDR3 runs from the conserved cysteine through the conserved F or W. A D gene is named only where the DNA matches it firmly. Part of the rows lack a size; the others show once, few, many or a class for expanded clones.

v_call	d_call	j_call	clone_size	cdr3_nt	cdr3_aa
TRBV6-5	.	TRBJ2-3	.	TGTGCCAGCAGTTACGGCGGGAAGAGCACAGATACGCAGTATTTT	CASSYGGKSTDTQYF
TRBV29-1	.	TRBJ2-7	few	TGCAGCGTTGAAGGGGGGCTACACGAGCAGTACTTC	CSVEGGLHEQYF
TRBV25-1	TRBD2	TRBJ2-4	.	TGTGCCAGCAGTGTCCTGGGGGGGAGTAGAAACATTCAGTACTTC	CASSVLGGSRNIQYF
TRBV29-1	.	TRBJ2-3	many	TGCAGCGGCTACTTACTCACAGATACGCAGTATTTT	CSGYLLTDTQYF
TRBV7-9	.	TRBJ2-7	few	TGTGCCAGCAGCTTAGGGTCCTACTCCTACGAGCAGTACTTC	CASSLGSYSYEQYF
TRBV9	.	TRBJ1-3	few	TGTGCCAGCAGCGTAGATGGGATGACTGGAAACACCATATATTTT	CASSVDGMTGNTIYF
TRBV12-3/TRBV12-4	.	TRBJ2-5	few	TGTGCCAGCAGTCCCCTACAGGGACAAGAGACCCAGTACTTC	CASSPLQGQETQYF
TRBV6-1	.	TRBJ1-6	.	TGTGCCAGCAGTGAATATCGGACAGTACTTTCACCCCTCCACTTT	CASSEYRTVLSPLHF
TRBV20-1	TRBD2	TRBJ2-1	few	TGCAGTGCTAGACATTCTAGCGGGAGGTACAATGAGCAGTTCTTC	CSARHSSGRYNEQFF
TRBV3-1	.	TRBJ2-4	many	TGTGCCAGCTCGACTCTAGCCAAAAACATTCAGTACTTC	CASSTLAKNIQYF
TRBV4-1	.	TRBJ2-7	.	TGCGCCAGCAGCCAAGATTCAAGCGGAGCCGCTTACGAGCAGTACTTC	CASSQDSSGAAYEQYF
TRBV29-1	TRBD2	TRBJ2-7	few	TGCAGCGTCTATGGGTTGGTACTAGCGGGTTCCTACGAGCAGTACTTC	CSVYGLVLAGSYEQYF
TRBV7-9	TRBD2	TRBJ2-7	.	TGTGCCAGCAGCTCCCCGACTAGCTTAGGTCCCTACGAGCAGTACTTC	CASSSPTSLGPYEQYF
TRBV20-1	.	TRBJ2-6	once	TGCAGTGCTAATCCCGCATTGGGGACCAACGTCCTGACTTTC	CSANPALGTNVLTF
TRBV3-1	TRBD2	TRBJ2-7	few	TGTGCCAGCAGTCCAGCGGGAGCCTACGAGCAGTACTTC	CASSPAGAYEQYF
TRBV29-1	TRBD2	TRBJ2-1	.	TGCAGCGTTGGTCTAGCGAGCGGGGGGGACAATGAGCAGTTCTTC	CSVGLASGGDNEQFF
TRBV12-3/TRBV12-4	TRBD2	TRBJ2-2	many	TGTGCCAGCACCCCACTAGCGGGCTTCGGGGAGCTGTTTTTT	CASTPLAGFGELFF
TRBV5-1	TRBD1	TRBJ2-7	many	TGCGCCAGCAGTTGGGGACAGGGAGGATACGAGCAGTACTTC	CASSWGQGGYEQYF
TRBV20-1	.	TRBJ2-7	many	TGCAGTGCTAGATCTGAGGCCGGGACTCCCCTCTACGAGCAGTACTTC	CSARSEAGTPLYEQYF
TRBV7-2	TRBD2	TRBJ2-1	.	TGTGCCAGCACCCTCCCGGAAACTAGCGCATACAATGAGCAGTTCTTC	CASTLPETSAYNEQFF
TRBV7-8	.	TRBJ1-2	.	TGTGCCAGCAGCTTAAATCCAAGGGACGGTGGCTACACCTTC	CASSLNPRDGGYTF
TRBV20-1	TRBD1	TRBJ2-1	few	TGCAGTGCTAGACAGGGGGCGCGGTACAATGAGCAGTTCTTC	CSARQGARYNEQFF
TRBV4-1	.	TRBJ2-1	few	TGCGCCAGCAGCCCGAGGGGGACTGGGACTTACAATGAGCAGTTCTTC	CASSPRGTGTYNEQFF
TRBV30	TRBD2	TRBJ2-7	.	TGTGCCTGGAGTGTACTCCCGGGGAGGGCCTTAGATTCCTACGAGCAGTACTTC	CAWSVLPGRALDSYEQYF
TRBV9	TRBD2	TRBJ2-5	few	TGTGCCAGCAGCCAGCGGGAGGGTGGTTTGGGAGAGACCCAGTACTTC	CASSQREGGLGETQYF
TRBV24-1	TRBD2	TRBJ2-1	few	TGTGCCACCAGTGAAAGAGTAGCGGGAGTAGGGAATGAGCAGTTCTTC	CATSERVAGVGNEQFF
TRBV11-3	.	TRBJ2-7	.	TGTGCCAGCAGCCGGGGGCGGGCAGGCACCTACGAGCAGTACTTC	CASSRGRAGTYEQYF
TRBV5-1	.	TRBJ2-1	.	TGCGCCAGCAGCTCAGCGACTGCTTACTCGGGGAATGAGCAGTTCTTC	CASSSATAYSGNEQFF
TRBV27	TRBD2	TRBJ2-1	few	TGTGCCAGCAGTTTCCCTACTCTAGCGGGAGGGACTCTTAGCTCCTACAATGAGCAGTTCTTC	CASSFPTLAGGTLSSYNEQFF
TRBV6-5	TRBD1	TRBJ1-5	.	TGTGCCAGCAGTTACTCGAGAGGGGGCGATCAGCCCCAGCATTTT	CASSYSRGGDQPQHF
TRBV7-3	TRBD1	TRBJ1-6	.	TGTGCCAGCAGCCTCAGACAGGGTGAAAATTCACCCCTCCACTTT	CASSLRQGENSPLHF
TRBV7-3	TRBD2	TRBJ2-7	.	TGTGCCAGCAGCCTCCTAGCGGGAGAGGACGAGCAGTACTTC	CASSLLAGEDEQYF
TRBV7-9	.	TRBJ2-1	.	TGTGCCAGCAGCTTAAAGCCAGGCGTATTCTCCTACAATGAGCAGTTCTTC	CASSLKPGVFSYNEQFF
TRBV27	.	TRBJ1-1	few	TGTGCCAGCAGTTTCGGGGCAGGTCTTACTGAAGCTTTCTTT	CASSFGAGLTEAFF
TRBV4-2	.	TRBJ2-2	many	TGTGCCAGCAGCCAGGAAGACTGGGCCGGGGGGGAGCTGTTTTTT	CASSQEDWAGGELFF
TRBV10-3	TRBD1	TRBJ1-2	.	TGTGCCATCAGGGGACTAGACAGGGCTGGCTATGGCTACACCTTC	CAIRGLDRAGYGYTF
TRBV12-3/TRBV12-4	.	TRBJ2-1	many	TGTGCCAGCAGTCCACTTCGGGCTGCCCACAATGAGCAGTTCTTC	CASSPLRAAHNEQFF
TRBV20-1	.	TRBJ2-3	few	TGCAGTGGGGTGGGCCTGGTAGATACGCAGTATTTT	CSGVGLVDTQYF
TRBV7-9	.	TRBJ1-3	few	TGTGCCAGCAGCAATTGGAGTGGAAACACCATATATTTT	CASSNWSGNTIYF
TRBV5-4	.	TRBJ2-1	few	TGTGCCAGCAGCTTAGTATTCCTCTCCTACAATGAGCAGTTCTTC	CASSLVFLSYNEQFF
TRBV27	.	TRBJ1-6	.	TGTGCCAGCAGTTTCCCAGGCGGTTCACCCCTCCACTTT	CASSFPGGSPLHF
TRBV5-6	TRBD2	TRBJ2-5	.	TGTGCCAGCAGCTTGGGGGGGGGACGACAAGAGACCCAGTACTTC	CASSLGGGRQETQYF
TRBV20-1	TRBD1	TRBJ2-3	few	TGCAGTGCTACCTCAGGGGGCTTCCCAGGGCCAGATACGCAGTATTTT	CSATSGGFPGPDTQYF
TRBV6-5	.	TRBJ2-3	.	TGTGCCAGCAGTTACAGGGCAGGGGCCCCCGACACAGATACGCAGTATTTT	CASSYRAGAPDTDTQYF
TRBV5-1	.	TRBJ2-1	few	TGCGCCAGCAGCTTTTTGCGGGATAACTATGAGCAGTTCTTC	CASSFLRDNYEQFF
TRBV15	.	TRBJ2-3	.	TGTGCCACCAGCACTGAGGGAGATACGCAGTATTTT	CATSTEGDTQYF
TRBV11-3	TRBD2	TRBJ2-3	.	TGTGCCAGCAGCCCCCGGGGACTAGCGGGCGCAGATACGCAGTATTTT	CASSPRGLAGADTQYF
TRBV20-1	.	TRBJ1-4	.	TGCAGTGCTGTCGCCAACCCGGGACCGCTCAGGGAAAAACTGTTTTTT	CSAVANPGPLREKLFF
TRBV6-2/TRBV6-3	.	TRBJ1-2	.	TGTGCCAGCAGTTATCGGGCGGTCAGGATTGGCTACACCTTC	CASSYRAVRIGYTF
TRBV28	TRBD1	TRBJ1-1	.	TGTGCCAGCCTACCCCGGGACAGGCGAGCTTTCTTT	CASLPRDRRAFF
TRBV9	TRBD2	TRBJ2-4	few	TGTGCCAGCAGCGTAGGGACTAGGGGCCCCGGGGCCAAAAACATTCAGTACTTC	CASSVGTRGPGAKNIQYF
TRBV24-1	TRBD2	TRBJ2-3	.	TGTGCCACCGGGACTAGCGGGAGCGATACGCAGTATTTT	CATGTSGSDTQYF
TRBV6-5	.	TRBJ1-1	.	TGTGCCACCTTAACCAAGGGCCTTATGAACACTGAAGCTTTCTTT	CATLTKGLMNTEAFF
TRBV29-1	.	TRBJ2-3	many	TGCAGCGCCCTACGGGACTCTTCCACAGATACGCAGTATTTT	CSALRDSSTDTQYF
TRBV5-1	TRBD2	TRBJ2-1	.	TGCGCCAGCCTAGCGGGAGGCACTAAGAATGAGCAGTTCTTC	CASLAGGTKNEQFF
TRBV7-9	TRBD2	TRBJ2-7	few	TGTGCCAGCAGCTTAATCAGGACTAGGGGAGCCTACGAGCAGTACTTC	CASSLIRTRGAYEQYF
TRBV12-5	.	TRBJ1-1	.	TGTGCTAGTGGTTTGGTAGGGCGCAGTCCCCAAGGAGCTTTCTTT	CASGLVGRSPQGAFF